The 26 T cell receptor beta chains presented below share a single source sample, sequenced in a study of blood T cell repertoires in COVID-19. Clones were sequenced by immunoSEQ multiplex PCR, and TCRdb holds only the in-frame ones, with some missing. The sample has 30,000 to 40,000 clones; roughly 87% are singletons. Sequencing was performed on peripheral blood. The receptor source for this set is a man aged 45 to 65 with active or convalescent COVID-19.

V is TRBV5-1 and J is TRBJ2-1, with 7 bases that match TRBD2. Germline loops: CDR1 SGHRS, CDR2 YFSETQ. The CDR3 runs 16 residues. Losses at the gene ends were 4 bases for V and 4 bases for J; bases not matched to a gene: 11. The CDR3 here is CASSRLAGAPYNEQFF. For the CDR3, the DNA is TGCGCCAGCAGCCGCCTGGCGGGAGCCCCTTACAATGAGCAGTTCTTC.

J is TRBJ2-7 and V is TRBV28; 11 bases agree with TRBD1. Germline CDR1 and CDR2: MDHEN and SYDVKM. CDR3 size: 16 residues. The V gene end was trimmed by 4 bases and the J gene end by 4 bases; junction bases not matched to a gene: 9. CDR3 bases: TGTGCCAGCAGTTCTCCGGGACAGGGGGAATTGTACGAGCAGTACTTC. It codes for CASSSPGQGELYEQYF.

The chain joins TRBV25-1 to TRBJ1-6; the D gene is possibly TRBD1 (5 bases). Looked up from germline, CDR1 is MGHDK and CDR2 is SYGVNS. V gave up 3 bases and J gave up 6 bases, with 9 bases separating them. The CDR3 is made up of 14 amino acids. The CDR3 sequence: CASSDGQGNSPLHF. Written as DNA, the CDR3 is TGTGCCAGCAGTGACGGGCAGGGTAATTCACCCCTCCACTTT. The full variable domain, its missing parts supplied by reference TRBV25-1 and TRBJ1-6, is EADIYQTPRYLVIGTGKKITLECSQTMGHDKMYWYQQDPGMELHLIHYSYGVNSTEKGDLSSESTVSRIRTEHFPLTLESARPSHTSQYLCASSDGQGNSPLHFGNGTRLTVT.

The rearrangement uses TRBV21-1 and TRBJ2-7; the table's D call TRBD1 went unverified against the DNA. TRBV21-1 is a pseudogene locus. This CDR3 comprises 15 residues. CDR3 region: CASSKKSGTGGEQYF. The CDR3 nucleotides read TGTGCCAGCAGCAAAAAATCCGGGACAGGAGGCGAGCAGTACTTC.

The V call is TRBV5-3, the J call TRBJ2-2, with TRBD1 matching over 7 bases. TRBV5-3 is given ORF status, its function remaining uncertain. The V and J ends lost 4 bases and 4 bases, in that order; junction bases with no gene match: 7. The length of the CDR3 is 15 residues. As DNA, the CDR3 is TGTGCCAGAAGCGCCGACAGGGATACCACCGGGGAGCTGTTTTTT. Residues: CARSADRDTTGELFF.

The chain carries TRBV7-3 and TRBJ2-5; TRBD2 matches 8 bases. Looked up from germline, CDR1 is SGHTA and CDR2 is FQGTGA. J gave up 1 base and V 5 bases, and 3 bases lay outside the gene matches. This CDR3 is built from 14 residues. In nucleotides, the CDR3 is TGTGCCAGCAGCCCAAGCGGGAGCCAAGAGACCCAGTACTTC. Translated: CASSPSGSQETQYF.

The J gene is TRBJ1-2, the V gene TRBV25-1, with unresolved D. V shed 1 base and J shed 2 bases, with 8 bases lying between them. Per the germline V gene, CDR1 is MGHDK and CDR2 is SYGVNS. CDR3 length: 14 amino acids. The CDR3 nucleotides read TGTGCCAGCAGTGAATTAGGCAGGAACTATGGCTACACCTTC. It yields the protein CASSELGRNYGYTF.

The chain couples TRBV11-2 to TRBJ2-1; the D is unclear. In germline, CDR1 is SGHAT, CDR2 FQNNGV. V was pared by 1 base and J by 5 bases, with 3 bases between. There are 12 residues in the CDR3. CDR3 sequence: CASSLGDNEQFF. Here the CDR3 DNA reads TGTGCCAGCAGCTTAGGAGACAATGAGCAGTTCTTC.

J is TRBJ2-7 and V is TRBV5-6; a weak D match, TRBD1 (5 bases). Germline CDR1 and CDR2: SGHDT and YYEEEE. The CDR3 length is 15 residues. V was cut by 0 bases and J by 3 bases, with 13 bases left in between. CDR3 sequence reads: CASSLGPGQGYEQYF. CDR3 DNA: TGTGCCAGCAGCTTGGGCCCCGGACAAGGCTACGAGCAGTACTTC.

This sequence joins TRBV10-3 and TRBJ2-7, with D perhaps matching TRBD1 (6 bases). The germline V and J ends were trimmed by 8 bases and 4 bases, with 18 bases remaining between them. CDR3 length: 14 residues. Germline assignment: CDR1 ENHRY and CDR2 SYGVKD. CDR3: CAIRAGTSTYEQYF. DNA for the CDR3: TGTGCCATCCGTGCCGGGACATCAACTTACGAGCAGTACTTC.

This chain connects TRBV5-4 to TRBJ2-7, with 7 bases fitting TRBD1. The CDR3 covers 16 residues. The germline V gene encodes CDR1 SGHNT and CDR2 YYREEE (reference sequence). With 4 bases clipped from V and 1 base from J, the junction kept 11 bases outside the gene matches. The CDR3 coding sequence is TGTGCCAGCAGCGTCGACGCGACAGGGAGTTCCTACGAGCAGTACTTC. Amino acid sequence: CASSVDATGSSYEQYF.

This clone came up once. The V call is TRBV28, the J call TRBJ1-5, with a weak D call TRBD1 (6 bases). CDR3 length: 15 residues. Trimming removed 2 bases at V and 6 bases at J, with 14 bases between. Germline CDR1 and CDR2: MDHEN and SYDVKM. Here the CDR3 reads CASSLGTGFFQPQHF. CDR3 sequence (DNA): TGTGCCAGCAGTTTAGGTACAGGGTTTTTTCAGCCCCAGCATTTT.

The chain links TRBV7-9 to TRBJ2-1; 11 bases agree with TRBD2. V lost 3 bases, J lost 10 bases, and 8 bases stayed unmatched. Germline V CDR1 and CDR2: SEHNR, FQNEAQ (reference sequence). This CDR3 has 15 residues. This chain's CDR3 is CASSFPTSGALEQFF. For the CDR3, the DNA is TGTGCCAGCAGCTTTCCGACTAGCGGGGCCCTCGAGCAGTTCTTC.

The chain links TRBV7-2 to TRBJ2-5, with 9 positions matching TRBD2. The V gene end was trimmed by 5 bases and the J gene end by 4 bases; junction bases not matched to a gene: 11. Germline loops: CDR1 SGHTA, CDR2 FQGNSA. The CDR3 contains 16 residues. CDR3 DNA: TGTGCCAGCAGCCCCCGCGGCGGGGGGGCTAGAGAGACCCAGTACTTC. Translated, it gives CASSPRGGGARETQYF.

This clone was seen a handful of times. V gene TRBV5-3 combines with J gene TRBJ2-7; TRBD2 aligns across 11 bases. TRBV5-3 is an ORF, and what it does is uncertain. CDR3 size: 16 residues. Losses at the gene ends were 1 base for V and 3 bases for J; bases not matched to a gene: 6. The CDR3 protein is CARSLSGTSGDYEQYF. The CDR3 DNA reads TGTGCCAGAAGCTTGTCGGGGACTAGCGGAGACTACGAGCAGTACTTC.

This clone appeared a few times. V and J are TRBV5-4 and TRBJ2-7; 7 bases fit TRBD1. There are 13 residues in the CDR3. With 4 bases clipped from V and 1 base from J, the junction kept 2 bases outside the gene matches. Per the germline V gene, CDR1 is SGHNT and CDR2 is YYREEE (reference sequence). This chain's CDR3 is CASSTGQSYEQYF. The CDR3 DNA sequence: TGTGCCAGCAGCACGGGACAGTCCTACGAGCAGTACTTC.

The V gene is TRBV24-1, the J gene TRBJ2-3; the D gene is possibly TRBD2 (6 bases). Germline V gene lookup returns CDR1 KGHDR and CDR2 SFDVKD. This CDR3 spans 17 amino acids. The V gene lost 6 bases and the J gene lost 1 base, with 19 bases spanning the gap. The DNA of the CDR3 is TGTGCCACCAGTCCCGGGACTGGGCGGGTCGGCACAGATACGCAGTATTTT. Amino acid sequence: CATSPGTGRVGTDTQYF.

This chain uses TRBV15 with TRBJ2-5; 7 bases match TRBD1. CDR1 LNHNV and CDR2 YYDKDF come from the germline V gene (reference sequence). The J segment lost 3 bases and the V segment lost 3 bases, leaving 10 bases of the junction unmatched. The CDR3 runs to 16 residues. The CDR3 sequence is CATSRSLGQGEETQYF. Here the CDR3 DNA reads TGTGCCACCAGCAGGTCCCTGGGGCAGGGGGAAGAGACCCAGTACTTC.

The chain carries TRBV29-1 and TRBJ2-7; D not resolved. Trimming left V 4 bases short and J 3 bases short, with 13 bases between. The CDR3 totals 13 residues. Germline CDR1 reads SQVTM; CDR2 reads ANQGSEA. CDR3 loop: CSVADPPSYEQYF. The CDR3 bases are TGCAGCGTTGCAGATCCTCCCAGCTACGAGCAGTACTTC.

The J gene is TRBJ1-6, the V gene TRBV19; D remains ambiguous. The CDR3 runs 12 residues. Between the trimmed V and J ends, which lost 3 bases and 7 bases, there was a span of 4 bases. Germline CDR1 reads LNHDA; CDR2 reads SQIVND (reference sequence). The CDR3 region has the DNA TGTGCCAGTAGTATTCGGAATTCACCCCTCCACTTT. Translation gives CASSIRNSPLHF. The whole variable domain, filled in from reference TRBV19 and TRBJ1-6, reads DGGITQSPKYLFRKEGQNVTLSCEQNLNHDAMYWYRQDPGQGLRLIYYSQIVNDFQKGDIAEGYSVSREKKESFPLTVTSAQKNPTAFYLCASSIRNSPLHFGNGTRLTVT.

This rearrangement joins TRBV29-1 to TRBJ2-1; 7 bases align to TRBD2. The V and J ends lost 6 bases and 6 bases, in that order; junction bases with no gene match: 8. The CDR3 contains 13 residues. Looked up from germline, CDR1 is SQVTM and CDR2 is ANQGSEA. The CDR3 protein is CSVRDYTSNEQFF. The CDR3, as DNA: TGCAGCGTGCGGGACTATACGTCCAATGAGCAGTTCTTC.

J is TRBJ2-3 and V is TRBV2; TRBD2 matches 12 bases. This CDR3 is 16 amino acids long. V gave up 6 bases and J gave up 1 base; unmatched junction bases: 5. CDR1 is SNHLY, CDR2 FYNNEI, per germline. In nucleotides, the CDR3 is TGTGCCAGCAGGAGACTAGCGGGAGATGGCACAGATACGCAGTATTTT. Translation gives CASRRLAGDGTDTQYF. Together with reference TRBV2 and TRBJ2-3, the CDR3 gives the full variable domain: EPEVTQTPSHQVTQMGQEVILRCVPISNHLYFYWYRQILGQKVEFLVSFYNNEISEKSEIFDDQFSVERPDGSNFTLKIRSTKLEDSAMYFCASRRLAGDGTDTQYFGPGTRLTVL.

V and J are TRBV20-1 and TRBJ2-1; tentatively, D is TRBD1 (5 bases). Deletions cut 3 bases from V and 9 bases from J, with 15 bases between. Germline V CDR1 and CDR2: DFQATT, SNEGSKA (reference sequence). This CDR3 comprises 13 residues. The CDR3 here is CSASSWQGSEQFF. CDR3 DNA sequence: TGCAGTGCTAGTTCTTGGCAGGGTAGTGAGCAGTTCTTC.

The chain uses TRBV6-2 or TRBV6-3 and TRBJ1-2, with 8 bases fitting TRBD1. Trimming removed 4 bases from V and 1 base from J; junction bases left unmatched: 8. This CDR3 is 16 amino acids long. Germline CDR1 and CDR2: MNHEY and SVGEGT. The CDR3 DNA sequence: TGTGCCAGCAGTTGGACAGGGCCTCAGAATAACTATGGCTACACCTTC. As protein: CASSWTGPQNNYGYTF.

The chain links TRBV12-1 to TRBJ2-7; the table assigns TRBD1, which was not confirmed against the DNA. TRBV12-1 is described as a pseudogene. The CDR3 is 17 amino acids. In DNA, the CDR3 is TGTGCCAGCAGCTTTGGGCCCGACAGGGGTCCCCCCTACGAGCAGTACTTC. Translation: CASSFGPDRGPPYEQYF.

The DNA of the CDR3 is TGTGCCAGCAGTTACGCATGGGACGGGAGCTCCTACAATGAGCAGTTCTTC. Its translation: CASSYAWDGSSYNEQFF. The chain couples TRBV6-2 or TRBV6-3 to TRBJ2-1, with D perhaps TRBD2 (6 bases). The CDR3 has 17 residues. V lost 2 bases, J lost 0 bases, and 14 bases lay in between. From germline, CDR1 is MNHEY and CDR2 SVGEGT.